This T cell receptor beta chain was recovered during a study of CD8+ T cells in alopecia areata. Specified treatment: oral pan-JAK inhibitor, 5-10 mg twice daily. The CDR3 has 17 amino acids. The germline CDR1 and CDR2 sequences are SNHLY and FYNNEI. The ends lost 8 bases at V and 4 bases at J; junction bases unmatched: 16. Sequencing templates came from extracted RNA that was reverse transcribed into cDNA. Sequenced by immunoSEQ multiplex PCR; TCRdb stores in-frame clones only, minus some. Here the sample spans 100,000 to 140,000 clones, roughly 84% being singletons. This rearrangement joins TRBV2 to TRBJ1-2, with 10 positions matching TRBD1. This clonotype was sampled from a human donor with alopecia areata. Sequencing used CD8+ T cells sorted from blood, obtained at week 24, from a patient treated with tofacitinib. CDR3 in DNA: TGTGCCAGCTTACGGCCGTCCGGGACAGGGGTCTTCTATGGCTACACCTTC. Its protein is CASLRPSGTGVFYGYTF.